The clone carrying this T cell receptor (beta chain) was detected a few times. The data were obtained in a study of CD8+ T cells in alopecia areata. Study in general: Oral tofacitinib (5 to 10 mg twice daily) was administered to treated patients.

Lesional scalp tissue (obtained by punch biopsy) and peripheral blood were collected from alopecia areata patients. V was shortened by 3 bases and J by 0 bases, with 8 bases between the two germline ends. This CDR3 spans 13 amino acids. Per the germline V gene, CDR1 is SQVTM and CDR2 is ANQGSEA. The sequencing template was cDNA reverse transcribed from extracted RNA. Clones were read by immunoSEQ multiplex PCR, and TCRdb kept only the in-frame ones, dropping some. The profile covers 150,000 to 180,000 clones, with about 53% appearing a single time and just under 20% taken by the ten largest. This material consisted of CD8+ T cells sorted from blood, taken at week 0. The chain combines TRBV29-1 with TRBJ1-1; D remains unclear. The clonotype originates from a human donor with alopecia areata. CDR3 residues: CSVDTEMNTEAFF. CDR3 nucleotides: TGCAGCGTTGATACTGAGATGAACACTGAAGCTTTCTTT.